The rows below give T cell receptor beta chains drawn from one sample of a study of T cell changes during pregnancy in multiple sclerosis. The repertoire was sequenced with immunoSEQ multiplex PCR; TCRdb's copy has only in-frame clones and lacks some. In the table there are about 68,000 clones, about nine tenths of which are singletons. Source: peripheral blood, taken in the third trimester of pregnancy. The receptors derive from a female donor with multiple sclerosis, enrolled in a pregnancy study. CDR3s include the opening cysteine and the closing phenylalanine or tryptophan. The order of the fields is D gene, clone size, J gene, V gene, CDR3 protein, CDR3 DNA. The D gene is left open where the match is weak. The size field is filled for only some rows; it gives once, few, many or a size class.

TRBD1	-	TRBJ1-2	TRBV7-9	CASSLAGTGIGPGYGYTF	TGTGCCAGCAGCTTAGCCGGGACAGGGATAGGGCCGGGGTATGGCTACACCTTC
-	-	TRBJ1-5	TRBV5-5	CASSSGPEEPQHF	TGTGCCAGCAGCAGCGGGCCAGAGGAGCCCCAGCATTTT
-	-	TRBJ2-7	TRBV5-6	CASSLEGSDYEQYF	TGTGCCAGCAGCTTGGAGGGGTCGGACTACGAGCAGTACTTC
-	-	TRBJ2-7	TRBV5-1	CASSHRDLPYEQYF	TGCGCCAGCAGCCACCGGGACTTACCCTACGAGCAGTACTTC
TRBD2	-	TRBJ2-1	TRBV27	CASSPLSAGREDFYNEQFF	TGTGCCAGCAGTCCTCTGTCCGCGGGACGGGAGGACTTTTACAATGAGCAGTTCTTC
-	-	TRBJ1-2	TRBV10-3	CAISESEQYGYTF	TGTGCCATCAGTGAGTCGGAGCAGTATGGCTACACCTTC
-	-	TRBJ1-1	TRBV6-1	CASSEWGRTEAFF	TGTGCCAGCAGTGAATGGGGGCGAACTGAAGCTTTCTTT
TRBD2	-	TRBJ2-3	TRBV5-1	CASRVRGVRDTQYF	TGCGCCAGCAGAGTACGGGGGGTCCGAGATACGCAGTATTTT
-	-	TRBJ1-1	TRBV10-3	CAISESGMRVLVAFF	TGTGCCATCAGTGAGTCGGGCATGAGGGTACTGGTAGCTTTCTTT
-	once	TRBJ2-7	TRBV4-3	CASSQDRMGRDMAYEQYF	TGCGCCAGCAGCCAAGATAGGATGGGAAGGGACATGGCCTACGAGCAGTACTTC
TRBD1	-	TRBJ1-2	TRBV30	CAQGQVGYGYTF	TGTGCCCAGGGACAGGTGGGATATGGCTACACCTTC
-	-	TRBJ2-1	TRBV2	CASSEPNHNNEQFF	TGTGCCAGCAGTGAACCAAATCACAACAATGAGCAGTTCTTC
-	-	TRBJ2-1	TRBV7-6	CASSQSGYSYNEQFF	TGTGCCAGCAGCCAAAGCGGGTACTCCTACAATGAGCAGTTCTTC
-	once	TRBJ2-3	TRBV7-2	CASSRLSGRRPDTQYF	TGTGCCAGCAGCAGACTAAGCGGGCGCCGACCAGATACGCAGTATTTT
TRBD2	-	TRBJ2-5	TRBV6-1	CASGLALIETQYF	TGTGCCAGCGGACTAGCGTTAATAGAGACCCAGTACTTC
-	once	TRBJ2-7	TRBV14	CASSQDMPGGHEQYF	TGTGCCAGCAGCCAAGATATGCCCGGGGGGCACGAGCAGTACTTC
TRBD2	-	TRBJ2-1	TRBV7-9	CASSLAIAGGLIGYEQFF	TGTGCCAGCAGCTTAGCTATAGCGGGAGGGCTAATTGGGTATGAGCAGTTCTTC
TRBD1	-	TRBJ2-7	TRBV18	CASSPSGGGSDEQYF	TGTGCCAGCTCACCATCAGGGGGCGGTTCCGACGAGCAGTACTTC
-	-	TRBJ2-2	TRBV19	CASSNHRTTNTGELFF	TGTGCCAGTAGTAACCACAGGACTACGAACACCGGGGAGCTGTTTTTT
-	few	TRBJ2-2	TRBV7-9	CASSAPLRDTGELFF	TGTGCCAGCAGCGCACCTCTGAGGGACACCGGGGAGCTGTTTTTT
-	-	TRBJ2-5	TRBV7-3	CASSPQGGRRRFQETQYF	TGTGCCAGCAGCCCCCAGGGGGGCCGCCGTCGATTCCAAGAGACCCAGTACTTC
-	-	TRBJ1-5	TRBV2	CACARVVRKPQHF	TGTGCCTGTGCCAGGGTGGTTCGTAAGCCCCAGCATTTT
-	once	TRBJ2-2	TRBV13	CASSFRSGELFF	TGTGCCAGCAGCTTCAGGTCGGGGGAGCTGTTTTTT
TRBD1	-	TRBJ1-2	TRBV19	CASSRYRGLRRRMDYGYTF	TGTGCCAGTAGTAGATACAGGGGGCTTAGGCGGCGAATGGACTATGGCTACACCTTC
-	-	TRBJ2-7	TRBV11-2	CASRFHSRGYEQYF	TGTGCCAGCAGATTCCACAGTAGGGGATACGAGCAGTACTTC
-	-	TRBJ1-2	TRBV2	CASTRSGLESYGYTF	TGTGCCAGCACCAGAAGTGGCCTGGAGAGCTATGGCTACACCTTC
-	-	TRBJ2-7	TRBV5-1	CASSFNRGLWSYEQYF	TGCGCCAGCAGCTTCAACAGAGGACTTTGGTCCTACGAGCAGTACTTC
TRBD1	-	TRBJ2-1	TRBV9	CASSVAGQGRQFF	TGTGCCAGCAGCGTAGCGGGACAGGGCAGACAGTTCTTC
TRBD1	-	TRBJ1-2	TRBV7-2	CASSLGQGIYGYTF	TGTGCCAGCAGCTTAGGACAGGGGATCTATGGCTACACCTTC
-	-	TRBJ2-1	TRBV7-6	CASTTPGRVNEQFF	TGTGCCAGCACCACCCCCGGCAGGGTCAATGAGCAGTTCTTC
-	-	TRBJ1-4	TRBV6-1	CASRLRIRNEKLFF	TGTGCCAGCCGTTTGCGGATCCGTAATGAAAAACTGTTTTTT
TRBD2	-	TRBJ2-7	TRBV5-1	CASSLITGTRYEQYF	TGCGCCAGCAGCCTCATTACAGGGACTAGATACGAGCAGTACTTC
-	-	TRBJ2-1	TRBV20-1	CSARLGVEQFF	TGCAGTGCGAGACTAGGCGTTGAGCAGTTCTTC
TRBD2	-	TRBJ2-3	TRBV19	CASNQRGDSSTDTQYF	TGTGCCAGTAACCAGCGGGGGGATTCTAGCACAGATACGCAGTATTTT
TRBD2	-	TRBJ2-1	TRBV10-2	CASRPGTSSYNEQFF	TGCGCCAGCAGGCCCGGGACTAGCTCCTACAATGAGCAGTTCTTC
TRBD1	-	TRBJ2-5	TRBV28	CASSFRGLGETQYF	TGTGCCAGCAGTTTCAGGGGGCTGGGGGAGACCCAGTACTTC
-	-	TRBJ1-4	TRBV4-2	CASSQGPAGSNEKLFF	TGTGCCAGCAGCCAAGGACCCGCCGGGTCTAATGAAAAACTGTTTTTT